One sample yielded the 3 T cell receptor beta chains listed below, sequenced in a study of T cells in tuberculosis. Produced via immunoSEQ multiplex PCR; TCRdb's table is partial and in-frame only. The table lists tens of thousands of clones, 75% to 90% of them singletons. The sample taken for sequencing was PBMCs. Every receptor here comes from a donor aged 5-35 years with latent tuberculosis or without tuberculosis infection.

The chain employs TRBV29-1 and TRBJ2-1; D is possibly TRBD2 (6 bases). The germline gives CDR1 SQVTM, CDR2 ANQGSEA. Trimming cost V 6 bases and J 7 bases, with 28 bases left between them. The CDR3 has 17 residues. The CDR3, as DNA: TGCAGCGTGCCTCCGCCCAACGCGGGCCTCCGGGAGAATGAGCAGTTCTTC. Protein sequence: CSVPPPNAGLRENEQFF.

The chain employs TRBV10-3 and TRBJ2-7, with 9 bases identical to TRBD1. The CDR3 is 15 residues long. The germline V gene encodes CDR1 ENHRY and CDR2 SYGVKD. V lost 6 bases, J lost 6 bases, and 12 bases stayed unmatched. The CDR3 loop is CAISTPGQGRREQYF. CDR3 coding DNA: TGTGCCATCAGCACCCCGGGACAGGGACGTCGCGAGCAGTACTTC.

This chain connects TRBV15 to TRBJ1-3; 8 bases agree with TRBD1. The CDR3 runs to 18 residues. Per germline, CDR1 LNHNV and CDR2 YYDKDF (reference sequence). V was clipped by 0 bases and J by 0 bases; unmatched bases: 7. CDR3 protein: CATSRDKGDRPSGNTIYF. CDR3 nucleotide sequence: TGTGCCACCAGCAGAGATAAGGGGGACAGGCCCTCTGGAAACACCATATATTTT.